The sequence of this T cell receptor (beta chain) was determined in a study of glioma-infiltrating T cells after dendritic cell vaccination. Trimming shortened V by 2 bases and J by 7 bases, and 20 bases separated the two germline ends. CDR1 is ENHRY, CDR2 SYGVKD, per germline. The CDR3 has 16 residues. Data came from immunoSEQ multiplex PCR; TCRdb stores just in-frame clones and leaves some out. The data show approximately 92,000 clones, with less than 90% seen just once and under 6.5% held by the top ten. The time point: after dendritic cell vaccination, including at tumor progression/relapse. The sample in question was blood, obtained after dendritic cell vaccination. The origin of this receptor is a human donor with glioblastoma. This sequence joins TRBV10-3 and TRBJ1-2; possible D gene TRBD1, 5 bases. CDR3 DNA sequence: TGTGCCATCAGTGAGGGGGCTGCTGGGGGGGTCTCTGGCTACACCTTC. Encoded protein: CAISEGAAGGVSGYTF.